This entry lists 11 T cell receptor beta chains sequenced from one sample in a study of cytomegalovirus exposure and HLA in healthy donors. In the PCR, 60 Vbeta and 13 Jbeta primers were used. Profiled with immunoSEQ multiplex PCR; TCRdb holds only in-frame clones, not every one. The repertoire holds a few hundred thousand clones, around 90% seen once, with 1.7% in the top ten. Sequenced sample: PBMCs. The receptors shown here come from a girl aged 2-10 years in good health and CMV-seronegative.

The chain recombines TRBV14 with TRBJ2-3; weak D call: TRBD1 (6 bases). This CDR3 region has 15 residues. Deletions cut 1 base from V and 1 base from J, with 9 bases between. Germline CDR1 reads SGHDN; CDR2 reads FVKESK. The CDR3 sequence is CASSQVGHRTDTQYF. CDR3 coding DNA: TGTGCCAGCAGCCAAGTGGGACATCGCACAGATACGCAGTATTTT.

The chain combines TRBV19 with TRBJ2-6, with 9 bases aligning to TRBD1. There are 18 residues in the CDR3. Germline CDR1 LNHDA, CDR2 SQIVND (reference sequence). The ends lost 1 base at V and 0 bases at J; junction bases unmatched: 4. CDR3 coding DNA: TGTGCCAGTAGTATAGTAGGGACAGGGTACTCTGGGGCCAACGTCCTGACTTTC. The encoded protein is CASSIVGTGYSGANVLTF.

The CDR3 reads CASSPGDYNSYEQYF. The CDR3 DNA follows: TGCGCCAGCAGCCCGGGGGACTACAACTCCTACGAGCAGTACTTC. The J gene is TRBJ2-7, the V gene TRBV5-1; 7 nucleotides align to TRBD2. After removal of 4 bases from V and 0 bases from J, the junction contained 7 bases not matched to a gene. In germline, CDR1 is SGHRS, CDR2 YFSETQ. This CDR3 comprises 15 residues.

This rearrangement joins TRBV4-1 to TRBJ2-7, with D maybe TRBD2 (6 bases). Germline V gene lookup returns CDR1 MGHRA and CDR2 YSYEKL. This CDR3 has 16 residues. Trimming cost V 0 bases and J 7 bases, with 19 bases left between them. CDR3 nucleotide sequence: TGCGCCAGCAGCCAAGACAGTGGCGGGACCGTCGCGGAGCAGTACTTC. Encoded protein: CASSQDSGGTVAEQYF.

The CDR3 reads CASSTQGPAEQYF. CDR3 sequence (DNA): TGTGCCAGCAGTACACAGGGCCCCGCCGAGCAGTACTTC. V gene TRBV6-1 combines with J gene TRBJ2-7, with D possibly being TRBD1 (6 bases). The CDR3 is made up of 13 amino acids. Per the germline V gene, CDR1 is MNHNS and CDR2 is SASEGT. The ends were cut back, 5 bases at V and 6 bases at J, with 14 bases in the middle.

This sequence joins TRBV5-6 and TRBJ2-7; 9 nucleotides agree with TRBD2. The CDR3 has 15 amino acids. Germline values: CDR1 SGHDT, CDR2 YYEEEE. V dropped 0 bases and J dropped 3; count of bases not matched to a gene: 4. The CDR3 sequence is CASSLGLAASYEQYF. CDR3 sequence (DNA): TGTGCCAGCAGCTTGGGACTAGCGGCGAGCTACGAGCAGTACTTC.

The chain combines TRBV7-8 with TRBJ2-1; no firm D call. This CDR3 has 13 residues. Trimming cost V 4 bases and J 4 bases, with 8 bases left between them. Germline V gene data show CDR1 as SGHVS and CDR2 as FQNEAQ. The CDR3 region has the DNA TGTGCCAGCAGCTCCAAAAATTACAATGAGCAGTTCTTC. This gives the protein CASSSKNYNEQFF.

The chain links TRBV19 to TRBJ2-3, with D possibly matching TRBD1 (6 bases). The CDR3 runs to 13 residues. The ends were cut back, 7 bases at V and 4 bases at J, with 12 bases in the middle. Germline CDR1 reads LNHDA; CDR2 reads SQIVND (reference sequence). The CDR3 sequence is CASNSGVADTQYF. The CDR3 bases are TGTGCCAGTAATTCAGGGGTCGCAGATACGCAGTATTTT.

The V call is TRBV5-1, the J call TRBJ2-2; the D is unclear. The germline V gene encodes CDR1 SGHRS and CDR2 YFSETQ. The V end lost 0 bases, the J end lost 3 bases, and 6 bases lay between the germline ends. The CDR3 is made up of 14 amino acids. As DNA, the CDR3 is TGCGCCAGCAGCTTGGACGGGTACACCGGGGAGCTGTTTTTT. This sequence encodes CASSLDGYTGELFF.

The chain combines TRBV11-2 with TRBJ2-7; a weak D match, TRBD1 (5 bases). The CDR3 spans 15 residues. Trimming shortened V by 4 bases and J by 6 bases, and 19 bases separated the two germline ends. Germline CDR1 is SGHAT and CDR2 is FQNNGV. DNA for the CDR3: TGTGCCAGCAGCTCGAGTGGACACCTAATTGGCGAGCAGTACTTC. As protein: CASSSSGHLIGEQYF.

In this sample, this clone turned up once. The genes are TRBV5-1 and TRBJ1-2; the D gene is possibly TRBD1 (6 bases). V lost 0 bases to trimming and J lost 5 bases, with 14 bases between them. Germline loops: CDR1 SGHRS, CDR2 YFSETQ. The CDR3 totals 15 residues. In DNA form, the CDR3 reads TGCGCCAGCAGCTTGGATTCGGAAGGGGGTTATGGCTACACCTTC. Its protein is CASSLDSEGGYGYTF. The variable domain in full, completed from reference TRBV5-1 and TRBJ1-2, reads KAGVTQTPRYLIKTRGQQVTLSCSPISGHRSVSWYQQTPGQGLQFLFEYFSETQRNKGNFPGRFSGRQFSNSRSEMNVSTLELGDSALYLCASSLDSEGGYGYTFGSGTRLTVV.